This T cell receptor (beta chain) was identified during a study of T cells in tuberculosis. Across the whole study: Sequenced TCRs come from CD1B-GMM tetramer-binding T cells.

The assay was immunoSEQ multiplex PCR, and TCRdb's table has in-frame clones only and misses some. The table records some 30,000 clones, 87% of them present only once. This sample's time point: new active TB diagnosis, blood taken before or within 7 days of starting treatment. The input for sequencing was PBMCs, taken at tuberculosis diagnosis. The clonotype comes from an adult with tuberculosis.

CDR3 region: CAWSPGTDTQYF. For the CDR3, the DNA is TGTGCCTGGAGTCCCGGCACAGATACGCAGTATTTT. The chain recombines TRBV30 with TRBJ2-3; D gene ambiguous. V was pared by 2 bases and J by 1 base, with 4 bases between. Germline CDR1 reads GTSNPN; CDR2 reads SVGIG (reference sequence). This CDR3 contains 12 residues.